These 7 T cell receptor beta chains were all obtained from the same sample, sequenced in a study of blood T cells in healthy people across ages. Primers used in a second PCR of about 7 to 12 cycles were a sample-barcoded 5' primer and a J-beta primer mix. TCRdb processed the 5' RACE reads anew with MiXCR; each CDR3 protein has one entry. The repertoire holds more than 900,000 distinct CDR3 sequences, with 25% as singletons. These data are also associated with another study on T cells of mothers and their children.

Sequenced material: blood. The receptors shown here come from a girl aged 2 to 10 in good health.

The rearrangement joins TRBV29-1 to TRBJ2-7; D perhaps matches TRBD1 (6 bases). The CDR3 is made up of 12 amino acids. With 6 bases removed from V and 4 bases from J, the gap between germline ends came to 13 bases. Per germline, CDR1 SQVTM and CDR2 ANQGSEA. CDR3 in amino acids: CSVKTGTYEQYF. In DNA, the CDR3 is TGCAGCGTGAAGACAGGTACTTACGAGCAGTACTTC.

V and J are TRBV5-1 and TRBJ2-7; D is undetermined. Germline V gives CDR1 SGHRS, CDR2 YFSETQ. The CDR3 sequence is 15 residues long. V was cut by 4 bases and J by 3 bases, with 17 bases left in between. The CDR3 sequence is CASSPQVDGYYEQYF. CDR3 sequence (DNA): TGCGCCAGCAGCCCCCAGGTAGACGGCTACTACGAGCAGTACTTC.

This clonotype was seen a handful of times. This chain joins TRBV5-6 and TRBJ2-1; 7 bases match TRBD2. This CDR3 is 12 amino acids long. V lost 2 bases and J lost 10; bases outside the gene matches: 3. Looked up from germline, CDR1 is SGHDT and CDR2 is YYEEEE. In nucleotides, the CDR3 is TGTGCCAGCAGCTTAGGGGAGGGCGAGCAGTTCTTC. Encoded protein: CASSLGEGEQFF.

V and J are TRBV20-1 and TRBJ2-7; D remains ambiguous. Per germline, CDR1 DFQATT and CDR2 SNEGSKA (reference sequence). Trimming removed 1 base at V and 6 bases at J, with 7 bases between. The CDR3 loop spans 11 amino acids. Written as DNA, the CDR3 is TGCAGTGCTAGAGGGGGTGGCGAGCAGTACTTC. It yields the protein CSARGGGEQYF.

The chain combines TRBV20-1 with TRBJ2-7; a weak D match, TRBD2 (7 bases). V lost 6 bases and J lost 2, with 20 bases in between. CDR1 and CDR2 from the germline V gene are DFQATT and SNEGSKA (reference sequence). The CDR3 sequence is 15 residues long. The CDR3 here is CSAKGDLADTYEQYF. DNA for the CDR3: TGCAGTGCCAAGGGGGACCTAGCGGACACCTACGAGCAGTACTTC.

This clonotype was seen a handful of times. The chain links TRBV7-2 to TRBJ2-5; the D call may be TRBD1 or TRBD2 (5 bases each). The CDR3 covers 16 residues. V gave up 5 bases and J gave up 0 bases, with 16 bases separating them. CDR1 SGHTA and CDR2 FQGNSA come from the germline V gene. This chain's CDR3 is CASSPLRDPYQETQYF. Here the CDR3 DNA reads TGTGCCAGCAGCCCGCTCCGGGACCCTTACCAAGAGACCCAGTACTTC.

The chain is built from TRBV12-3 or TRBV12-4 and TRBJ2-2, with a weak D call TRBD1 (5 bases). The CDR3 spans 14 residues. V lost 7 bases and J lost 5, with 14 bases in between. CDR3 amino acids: CASTFLRGTGELFF. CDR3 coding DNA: TGTGCCAGCACCTTCCTTAGGGGAACCGGGGAGCTGTTTTTT.